The 32 T cell receptor beta chains listed next were all sequenced from one sample in a study of T cell responses to AZD1222 COVID-19 vaccine. Assay used: immunoSEQ multiplex PCR; TCRdb lists only in-frame clones, some missing. The data contain 120,000 to 150,000 clones, just over 90% of them seen just once; the ten biggest clones take up under 2%. The sequencing here drew on peripheral blood, taken on day 0 of AZD1222 vaccination. The receptors here all came from an adult in good health.

The chain is built from TRBV19 and TRBJ1-1, with no clear D. The ends were cut back, 4 bases at V and 4 bases at J, with 16 bases in the middle. CDR1 and CDR2 (germline): LNHDA, SQIVND (reference sequence). The CDR3 is made up of 15 amino acids. The CDR3 is CASSKPKRVGTEAFF. The CDR3, as DNA: TGTGCCAGTAGTAAACCCAAGCGCGTGGGCACTGAAGCTTTCTTT.

The J gene is TRBJ1-1, the V gene TRBV6-5; D is unresolved. V lost 6 bases to trimming and J lost 2 bases, with 10 bases between them. This CDR3 has 13 residues. Germline CDR1 and CDR2: MNHEY and SVGAGI. CDR3 bases: TGTGCCAGCAGCTTCAATTACAACACTGAAGCTTTCTTT. Protein: CASSFNYNTEAFF.

This sequence joins TRBV7-2 and TRBJ2-2; D is ambiguous. With 4 bases removed from V and 2 bases from J, the gap between germline ends came to 5 bases. From germline, CDR1 is SGHTA and CDR2 FQGNSA. This CDR3 is 13 amino acids long. This chain's CDR3 is CASSSDNTGELFF. Written as DNA, the CDR3 is TGTGCCAGCAGCTCGGATAACACCGGGGAGCTGTTTTTT.

The chain uses TRBV7-2 and TRBJ2-2; 7 nucleotides align to TRBD1. Germline V lookup: CDR1 SGHTA, CDR2 FQGNSA. J gave up 1 base and V 8 bases, and 4 bases lay outside the gene matches. This CDR3 has 14 amino acids. The DNA for the CDR3 is TGTGCCAGCCGTCGGGACAGGAACACCGGGGAGCTGTTTTTT. Its protein is CASRRDRNTGELFF. Full variable domain (rest looked up from reference TRBV7-2 and TRBJ2-2): GAGVSQSPSNKVTEKGKDVELRCDPISGHTALYWYRQSLGQGLEFLIYFQGNSAPDKSGLPSDRFSAERTGGSVSTLTIQRTQQEDSAVYLCASRRDRNTGELFFGEGSRLTVL.

This chain links TRBV7-2 with TRBJ2-7; D is unclear. With 6 bases removed from V and 0 bases from J, the gap between germline ends came to 18 bases. The CDR3 is 16 amino acids. Germline assignment: CDR1 SGHTA and CDR2 FQGNSA. CDR3 residues: CASRLTSAIPSYEQYF. The CDR3 coding sequence is TGTGCCAGCAGATTAACGTCCGCTATTCCCTCCTACGAGCAGTACTTC.

The V gene is TRBV29-1, the J gene TRBJ1-1; 8 bases are a match to TRBD1. The CDR3 has 15 residues. With 0 bases clipped from V and 1 base from J, the junction kept 4 bases outside the gene matches. Germline CDR1 and CDR2: SQVTM and ANQGSEA. The CDR3 region has the DNA TGCAGCGTTGAAGAACAGGGGGTGGGGAACACTGAAGCTTTCTTT. Protein sequence: CSVEEQGVGNTEAFF.

This clone appeared a single time. J is TRBJ2-1 and V is TRBV20-1; 9 bases line up with TRBD1. Germline lookup yields CDR1 DFQATT and CDR2 SNEGSKA (reference sequence). V was clipped by 3 bases and J by 7 bases; unmatched bases: 10. The CDR3 has 15 amino acids. The CDR3 region is CSASVRDRALNEQFF. For the CDR3, the DNA is TGCAGTGCTAGTGTCCGGGACAGGGCTCTGAATGAGCAGTTCTTC.

V usage is TRBV18 and J usage is TRBJ2-1, with D unresolved. CDR1 is KGHSH, CDR2 LQKENI, per germline. This CDR3 has 15 amino acids. The ends were cut back, 5 bases at V and 3 bases at J, with 14 bases in the middle. As DNA, the CDR3 is TGTGCCAGCTCAGCCACAGATTCACTCTACAATGAGCAGTTCTTC. As protein: CASSATDSLYNEQFF. The full variable domain, with the rest looked up from reference TRBV18 and TRBJ2-1, is NAGVMQNPRHLVRRRGQEARLRCSPMKGHSHVYWYRQLPEEGLKFMVYLQKENIIDESGMPKERFSAEFPKEGPSILRIQQVVRGDSAAYFCASSATDSLYNEQFFGPGTRLTVL.

V usage is TRBV9 and J usage is TRBJ2-1; 10 bases fit TRBD2. Germline V gene lookup returns CDR1 SGDLS and CDR2 YYNGEE. The CDR3 runs 15 residues. The junction had 8 bases not matched to a gene; V was cut back by 4 bases and J by 7 bases. CDR3 region: CASSMASGSGNEQFF. CDR3 in DNA: TGTGCCAGCAGCATGGCTAGCGGGAGTGGGAATGAGCAGTTCTTC.

The chain recombines TRBV4-1 with TRBJ1-3; D not resolved. CDR1 is MGHRA and CDR2 is YSYEKL in the germline V gene. The CDR3 spans 17 residues. The ends were cut back, 5 bases at V and 0 bases at J, with 17 bases in the middle. CDR3 loop: CASSYSGVTLSGNTIYF. The CDR3 DNA is TGCGCCAGCAGCTACAGTGGGGTCACCCTCTCTGGAAACACCATATATTTT.

V gene TRBV5-1 combines with J gene TRBJ2-3; 11 bases map to TRBD2. With 0 bases clipped from V and 5 bases from J, the junction kept 5 bases outside the gene matches. Looked up from germline, CDR1 is SGHRS and CDR2 is YFSETQ. The length of the CDR3 is 16 residues. In nucleotides, the CDR3 is TGCGCCAGCAGCTTGGTAGCGGGAGGGAAACTAGATACGCAGTATTTT. Amino acids: CASSLVAGGKLDTQYF.

For the CDR3, the DNA is TGCGCCAGCAGCTTACAGGGTGATTTAGGAAACACCATATATTTT. Its protein product is CASSLQGDLGNTIYF. The rearrangement links TRBV5-1 to TRBJ1-3; tentatively, D is TRBD1 (6 bases). The CDR3 spans 15 residues. Germline V gene data show CDR1 as SGHRS and CDR2 as YFSETQ. Trimming shortened V by 2 bases and J by 4 bases, and 13 bases separated the two germline ends.

The chain has TRBV27 and TRBJ2-3; D remains ambiguous. The CDR3 runs 12 residues. Germline V lookup: CDR1 MNHEY, CDR2 SMNVEV (reference sequence). Trimming removed 3 bases from V and 2 bases from J, with 3 bases in between. The CDR3 DNA is TGTGCCAGCAGTTTGAACACAGATACGCAGTATTTT. As protein: CASSLNTDTQYF.

This rearrangement joins TRBV11-2 to TRBJ2-7; maybe TRBD1 (5 bases). Trimming stripped 1 base from V and 2 bases from J, with 12 bases between. CDR1 and CDR2 from the germline V gene are SGHAT and FQNNGV. The CDR3 has 15 residues. The CDR3 coding sequence is TGTGCCAGCAGCTTAGGGCCGACGGACACCTACGAGCAGTACTTC. Its protein is CASSLGPTDTYEQYF.

Here the CDR3 reads CASSPQGGFYEQYF. The CDR3 DNA reads TGTGCCAGCTCACCACAGGGTGGGTTCTACGAGCAGTACTTC. The chain has TRBV18 and TRBJ2-7; D is undetermined. This CDR3 has 14 amino acids. Germline assignment: CDR1 KGHSH and CDR2 LQKENI. V was shortened by 1 base and J by 3 bases, with 10 bases between the two germline ends.

The chain couples TRBV7-3 to TRBJ1-1; TRBD1 might be the D (6 bases). CDR1 is SGHTA and CDR2 is FQGTGA in the germline V gene. The CDR3 totals 14 residues. V shed 5 bases and J shed 3 bases, with 13 bases lying between them. The CDR3 bases are TGTGCCAGCAGCCCGCAAGCAGGGGACACTGAAGCTTTCTTT. Its protein product is CASSPQAGDTEAFF.

This clone has a single count. The J gene is TRBJ2-7, the V gene TRBV5-1; perhaps TRBD2 as D (5 bases). The CDR3 extends over 11 amino acids. V was clipped by 2 bases and J by 7 bases, with 7 bases between them. Germline V lookup: CDR1 SGHRS, CDR2 YFSETQ. CDR3 in amino acids: CASSFRGEQYF. DNA of the CDR3: TGCGCCAGCAGCTTTAGAGGGGAGCAGTACTTC.

This clone was found a few times. This chain connects TRBV3-1 (or the pseudogene TRBV3-2) to TRBJ1-1, with D perhaps TRBD1 (5 bases). CDR3 length: 16 residues. The ends were cut back, 0 bases at V and 1 base at J, with 12 bases in the middle. Germline CDR1 LGHDT, CDR2 YNNKEL (reference sequence). CDR3 nucleotide sequence: TGTGCCAGCAGCCAAGAAGGGGCAGGGCCGAACACTGAAGCTTTCTTT. Its translation: CASSQEGAGPNTEAFF.

This rearrangement joins TRBV7-3 to TRBJ1-1, with D possibly being TRBD1 (6 bases). Germline values: CDR1 SGHTA, CDR2 FQGTGA. V lost 1 base, J lost 2 bases, and 11 bases lay in between. This CDR3 has 15 amino acids. The CDR3 region has the DNA TGTGCCAGCAGCTTAATAAGACAGGTAAACACTGAAGCTTTCTTT. Translation: CASSLIRQVNTEAFF.

The chain joins TRBV11-1 to TRBJ2-5, with D perhaps matching TRBD1 (7 bases). V dropped 5 bases and J dropped 3 bases, with 16 bases sitting between them. Germline V gene sequence: CDR1 SGHAT, CDR2 FQDESV (reference sequence). The CDR3 is 15 residues long. CDR3 residues: CASSRGGDREETQYF. As DNA, the CDR3 is TGTGCCAGCAGCAGGGGCGGGGACAGAGAAGAGACCCAGTACTTC.

The chain joins TRBV6-1 to TRBJ1-6; D is unresolved. Germline CDR1 is MNHNS and CDR2 is SASEGT. CDR3 length: 13 amino acids. V shed 1 base and J shed 8 bases, with 6 bases lying between them. The CDR3 loop reads CASSEGNYSPLHF. CDR3 nucleotides: TGTGCCAGCAGTGAAGGGAATTATTCACCCCTCCACTTT.

The chain uses TRBV14 and TRBJ1-6; TRBD1 matches at 8 bases. CDR3 length equals 15 residues. V trimming: 6 bases; J trimming: 7 bases; junction bases outside the gene matches: 8. CDR1 and CDR2 from the germline V gene are SGHDN and FVKESK. CDR3: CASSDLTGVNSPLHF. Here the CDR3 DNA reads TGTGCCAGCAGTGACCTGACAGGGGTAAATTCACCCCTCCACTTT. The full variable domain, its missing parts supplied by reference TRBV14 and TRBJ1-6, is EAGVTQFPSHSVIEKGQTVTLRCDPISGHDNLYWYRRVMGKEIKFLLHFVKESKQDESGMPNNRFLAERTGGTYSTLKVQPAELEDSGVYFCASSDLTGVNSPLHFGNGTRLTVT.

The chain has TRBV14 and TRBJ1-3, with unresolved D. This CDR3 spans 13 amino acids. The V gene lost 3 bases and the J gene lost 0 bases, with 3 bases spanning the gap. Germline V CDR1 and CDR2: SGHDN, FVKESK. CDR3 sequence: CASSHVSGNTIYF. For the CDR3, the DNA is TGTGCCAGCAGCCATGTCTCTGGAAACACCATATATTTT.

The chain carries TRBV5-1 and TRBJ1-1, with 11 bases identical to TRBD1. V was clipped by 0 bases and J by 7 bases; unmatched bases: 5. Germline values: CDR1 SGHRS, CDR2 YFSETQ. The CDR3 is 15 amino acids. CDR3 in amino acids: CASSLAGQGAGEAFF. Written as DNA, the CDR3 is TGCGCCAGCAGCTTGGCCGGACAGGGGGCAGGTGAAGCTTTCTTT.

V usage is TRBV2 and J usage is TRBJ1-4; tentative D call: TRBD1 (5 bases). Germline-derived CDR1 and CDR2 are SNHLY and FYNNEI. V was cut by 0 bases and J by 2 bases, with 7 bases left in between. The CDR3 totals 15 residues. This CDR3 reads CASSEAGVTNEKLFF. The CDR3, as DNA: TGTGCCAGCAGTGAAGCAGGGGTTACTAATGAAAAACTGTTTTTT. The full variable domain, rest sourced from reference TRBV2 and TRBJ1-4, is EPEVTQTPSHQVTQMGQEVILRCVPISNHLYFYWYRQILGQKVEFLVSFYNNEISEKSEIFDDQFSVERPDGSNFTLKIRSTKLEDSAMYFCASSEAGVTNEKLFFGSGTQLSVL.

This clone was seen once. The chain joins TRBV7-8 to TRBJ2-3, with D hard to call. CDR1 is SGHVS and CDR2 is FQNEAQ in the germline V gene. V was clipped by 5 bases and J by 5 bases, with 14 bases between them. The CDR3 contains 14 residues. This CDR3 reads CASSRERHIDTQYF. DNA of the CDR3: TGTGCCAGCAGCCGAGAAAGGCACATAGATACGCAGTATTTT.

The V gene is TRBV18, the J gene TRBJ2-3; D gene unclear. There are 14 residues in the CDR3. Germline values: CDR1 KGHSH, CDR2 LQKENI. The V gene lost 0 bases and the J gene lost 0 bases, with 4 bases spanning the gap. The CDR3 sequence is CASSPPYSTDTQYF. The CDR3 DNA follows: TGTGCCAGCTCACCACCGTACAGCACAGATACGCAGTATTTT.

The chain has TRBV11-3 and TRBJ2-5, with 7 bases lining up with TRBD2. J lost 5 bases, V lost 0 bases, and 6 bases had no gene match. Germline V gene sequence: CDR1 SGHNT, CDR2 YENEEA. This CDR3 spans 15 amino acids. CDR3: CASSLDGSGGETQYF. The DNA for the CDR3 is TGTGCCAGCAGCTTAGACGGCTCCGGGGGGGAGACCCAGTACTTC.

The chain employs TRBV2 and TRBJ2-7; tentatively, D is TRBD1 (6 bases). CDR1 and CDR2 (germline): SNHLY, FYNNEI. V gave up 6 bases and J gave up 3 bases, with 9 bases separating them. This CDR3 spans 12 amino acids. DNA for the CDR3: TGTGCCAGCAGCGTACAGGGCTACGAGCAGTACTTC. Translation gives CASSVQGYEQYF.

This clone was detected only once. This chain uses TRBV27 with TRBJ1-2; maybe TRBD1 (6 bases). V was clipped by 11 bases and J by 2 bases, with 15 bases between them. This CDR3 has 13 residues. Germline loops: CDR1 MNHEY, CDR2 SMNVEV (reference sequence). The CDR3 sequence: CASSGQPNYGYTF. In DNA, the CDR3 is TGTGCCTCCTCCGGACAGCCCAACTATGGCTACACCTTC.

The J gene is TRBJ1-1, the V gene TRBV5-6, with D possibly matching TRBD1 (5 bases). There are 15 residues in the CDR3. V was pared by 3 bases and J by 0 bases, with 12 bases between. Germline V gives CDR1 SGHDT, CDR2 YYEEEE. The CDR3 DNA is TGTGCCAGCAGCTCTTTGGCGGACATGAACACTGAAGCTTTCTTT. Amino acids: CASSSLADMNTEAFF.

The gene calls are TRBV11-2 and TRBJ1-1, with 10 bases lining up with TRBD1. This CDR3 spans 15 amino acids. Germline CDR1 reads SGHAT; CDR2 reads FQNNGV. Trimming cost V 5 bases and J 2 bases; bases outside gene matches: 5. The CDR3 bases are TGTGCCAGCAGCCCAAGGGACAGGGGTAACACTGAAGCTTTCTTT. Translation: CASSPRDRGNTEAFF.